This TCR beta chain was obtained from a study of T cell clones after liver transplantation. Across the study: HCV positivity affected three of eight recipients; the rest lacked autoimmune or viral indications.

This CDR3 region has 18 residues. CDR1 and CDR2 from the germline V gene are SNHLY and FYNNEI. Trimming shortened V by 0 bases and J by 1 base, and 16 bases separated the two germline ends. For this clone: Its antigen is still unknown.

Study results and caveats: Migration into the graft, not deletion, may explain lost graft donor-reactive T cells. A significant post-transplant drop in circulating graft-donor-reactive CD4 TCRbeta sequences occurred in most of the 8 subjects.

Method: immunoSEQ multiplex PCR; TCRdb's copy keeps in-frame clones and lacks some. This sample has about 45,000 clones, with around 84% found just once. The clonotype comes from a human patient who received a liver transplant. Some T cells may have originated in the graft donor. The chain links TRBV2 to TRBJ1-5; D is uncertain. Sequencing was performed on CD4+ T cells from blood, taken 24 months after liver transplant. The CDR3 bases are TGTGCCAGCAGTGAAGCTTTTTCTTCAGGCCCCAGCAATCAGCCCCAGCATTTT. It yields the protein CASSEAFSSGPSNQPQHF.